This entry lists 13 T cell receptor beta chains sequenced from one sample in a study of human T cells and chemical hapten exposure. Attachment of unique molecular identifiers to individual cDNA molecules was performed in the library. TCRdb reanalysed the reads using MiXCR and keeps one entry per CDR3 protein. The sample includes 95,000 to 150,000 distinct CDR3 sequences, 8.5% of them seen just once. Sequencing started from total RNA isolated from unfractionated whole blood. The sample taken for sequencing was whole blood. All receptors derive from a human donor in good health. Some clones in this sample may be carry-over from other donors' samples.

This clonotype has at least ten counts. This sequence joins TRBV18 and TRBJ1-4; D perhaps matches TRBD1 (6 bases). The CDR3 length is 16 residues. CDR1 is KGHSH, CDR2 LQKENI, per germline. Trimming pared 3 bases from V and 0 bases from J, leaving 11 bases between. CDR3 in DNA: TGTGCCAGCTCACCTCGGACAGCTGCAACTAATGAAAAACTGTTTTTT. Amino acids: CASSPRTAATNEKLFF. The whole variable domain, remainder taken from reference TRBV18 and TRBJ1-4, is NAGVMQNPRHLVRRRGQEARLRCSPMKGHSHVYWYRQLPEEGLKFMVYLQKENIIDESGMPKERFSAEFPKEGPSILRIQQVVRGDSAAYFCASSPRTAATNEKLFFGSGTQLSVL.

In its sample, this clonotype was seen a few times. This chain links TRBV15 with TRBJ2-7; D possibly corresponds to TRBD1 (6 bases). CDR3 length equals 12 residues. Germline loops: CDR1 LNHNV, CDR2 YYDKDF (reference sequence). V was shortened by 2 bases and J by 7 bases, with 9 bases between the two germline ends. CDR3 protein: CATSRTGNEQYF. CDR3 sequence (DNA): TGTGCCACCAGCAGAACAGGGAATGAGCAGTACTTC.

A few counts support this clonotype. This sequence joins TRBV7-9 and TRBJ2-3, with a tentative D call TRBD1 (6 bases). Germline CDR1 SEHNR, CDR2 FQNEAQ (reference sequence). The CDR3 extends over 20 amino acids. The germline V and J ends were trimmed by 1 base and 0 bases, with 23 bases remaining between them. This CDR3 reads CASSLGWDLLRDTSTDTQYF. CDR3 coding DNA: TGTGCCAGCAGCTTAGGATGGGACCTGCTCCGGGACACCAGCACAGATACGCAGTATTTT.

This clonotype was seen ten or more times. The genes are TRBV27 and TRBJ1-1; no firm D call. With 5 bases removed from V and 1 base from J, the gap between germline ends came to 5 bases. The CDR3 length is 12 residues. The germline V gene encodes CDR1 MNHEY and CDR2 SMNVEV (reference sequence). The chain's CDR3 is CASSASNTEAFF. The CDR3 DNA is TGTGCCAGCAGTGCCTCGAACACTGAAGCTTTCTTT.

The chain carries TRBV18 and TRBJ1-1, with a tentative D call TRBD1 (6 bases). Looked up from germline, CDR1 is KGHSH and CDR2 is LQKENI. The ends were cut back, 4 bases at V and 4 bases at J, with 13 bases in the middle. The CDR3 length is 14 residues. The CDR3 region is CASSQETGPTEAFF. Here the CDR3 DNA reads TGTGCCAGCTCACAAGAGACAGGTCCCACTGAAGCTTTCTTT.

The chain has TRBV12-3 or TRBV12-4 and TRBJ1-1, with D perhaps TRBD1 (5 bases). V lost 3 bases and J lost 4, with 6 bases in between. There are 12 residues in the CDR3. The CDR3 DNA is TGTGCCAGCAGTTTCAGGGCCACTGAAGCTTTCTTT. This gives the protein CASSFRATEAFF.

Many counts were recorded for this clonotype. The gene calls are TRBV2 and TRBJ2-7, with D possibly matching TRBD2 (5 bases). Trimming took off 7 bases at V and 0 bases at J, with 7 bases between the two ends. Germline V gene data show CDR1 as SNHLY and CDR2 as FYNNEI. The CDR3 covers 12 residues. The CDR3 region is CASKEASYEQYF. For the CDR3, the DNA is TGTGCCAGCAAGGAGGCCTCCTACGAGCAGTACTTC.

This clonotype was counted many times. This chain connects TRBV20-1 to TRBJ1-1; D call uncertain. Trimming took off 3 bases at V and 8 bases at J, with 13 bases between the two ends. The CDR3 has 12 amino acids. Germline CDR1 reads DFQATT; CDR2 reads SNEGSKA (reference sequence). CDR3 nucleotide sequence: TGCAGTGCTAGTCACGATACGCAAGAAGCTTTCTTT. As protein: CSASHDTQEAFF.

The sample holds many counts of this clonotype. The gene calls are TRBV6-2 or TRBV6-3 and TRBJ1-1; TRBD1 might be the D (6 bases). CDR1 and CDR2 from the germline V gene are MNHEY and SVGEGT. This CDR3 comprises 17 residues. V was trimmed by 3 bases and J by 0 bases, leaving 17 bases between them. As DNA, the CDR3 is TGTGCCAGCAGTTATCAGGGGAGTAGGACGATGAACACTGAAGCTTTCTTT. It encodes CASSYQGSRTMNTEAFF.

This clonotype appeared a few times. CDR3 in DNA: TGTGCCAGCAGGGGAGCTAGCACAGATACGCAGTATTTT. Amino acids: CASRGASTDTQYF. The V gene is TRBV2, the J gene TRBJ2-3, with D perhaps matching TRBD2 (5 bases). The CDR3 runs to 13 residues. The V gene lost 6 bases and the J gene lost 0 bases, with 7 bases spanning the gap. The germline gives CDR1 SNHLY, CDR2 FYNNEI.

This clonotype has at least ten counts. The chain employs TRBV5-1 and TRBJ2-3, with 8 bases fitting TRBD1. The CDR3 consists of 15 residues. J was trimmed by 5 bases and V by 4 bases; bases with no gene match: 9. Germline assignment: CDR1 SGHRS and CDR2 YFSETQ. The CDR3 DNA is TGCGCCAGCAGCCGCGGACAGGGCTGGGAAGATACGCAGTATTTT. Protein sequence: CASSRGQGWEDTQYF.

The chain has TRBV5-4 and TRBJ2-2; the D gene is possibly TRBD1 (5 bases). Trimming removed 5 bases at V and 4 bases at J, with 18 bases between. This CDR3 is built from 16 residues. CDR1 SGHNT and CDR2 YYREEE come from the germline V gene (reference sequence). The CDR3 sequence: CASSLRVSELTGELFF. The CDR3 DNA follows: TGTGCCAGCAGTCTCAGGGTTAGTGAGCTCACCGGGGAGCTGTTTTTT.

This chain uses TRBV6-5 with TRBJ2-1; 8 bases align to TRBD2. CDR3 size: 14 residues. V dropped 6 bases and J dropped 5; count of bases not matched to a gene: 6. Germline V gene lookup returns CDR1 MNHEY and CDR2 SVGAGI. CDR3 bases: TGTGCCAGCAGCCGAATAGCGGGGAACAATGAGCAGTTCTTC. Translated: CASSRIAGNNEQFF.